The clone carrying this TCR beta chain was counted only a few times. Its target is not known. PCR used 60 Vbeta primers and 13 Jbeta primers. The method was immunoSEQ multiplex PCR; TCRdb's version includes in-frame clones alone and lacks a portion of them. In the table there are roughly 99,000 clones, more than 65% of which are singletons. The sample originates from a study of cytomegalovirus exposure and HLA in healthy donors. Findings of the study overall: According to reports, the classifier identified cytomegalovirus status with high specificity and sensitivity. Most TCR beta V segments were productive about 90% or about 30% of the time in an earlier analysis. Available immune exposure information covered CMV serostatus only.

The CDR3 extends over 12 amino acids. Trimming took 8 bases from V and 5 from J; bases not matched to a gene: 2. Germline V gene lookup returns CDR1 MNHNS and CDR2 SASEGT. The genes are TRBV6-1 and TRBJ2-1, with 8 bases aligning to TRBD1. Sequences were obtained from PBMCs. The TCR sequence derives from a male donor in good health and CMV-seronegative. The CDR3 nucleotides read TGTGCCAGCGACAGGGGTAACAATGAGCAGTTCTTC. This gives the protein CASDRGNNEQFF.